These 27 T cell receptor beta chains came from one sample sequenced in a study of blood T cell repertoires in COVID-19. Repertoires were generated with immunoSEQ multiplex PCR, while TCRdb's copy carries only in-frame clones and drops some. The table lists approximately 40,000 clones, approximately 80% of them singletons. The source material was peripheral blood. These receptors all stem from a woman aged 60-70 years with acute or convalescent COVID-19.

V gene TRBV7-3 combines with J gene TRBJ1-2; D not certain. Germline lookup yields CDR1 SGHTA and CDR2 FQGTGA. The length of the CDR3 is 15 residues. V lost 4 bases and J 7 bases, leaving 19 bases between the germline ends. In DNA form, the CDR3 reads TGTGCCAGCAGCTCCCACAGCAGTTCGTTAGGTGGCTACACCTTC. Protein sequence: CASSSHSSSLGGYTF.

This sequence joins TRBV5-6 and TRBJ1-2, with TRBD1 as a possible D gene (6 bases). CDR1 is SGHDT, CDR2 YYEEEE, per germline. The CDR3 consists of 14 residues. Trimming stripped 7 bases from V and 5 bases from J, with 18 bases between. The CDR3 spells CASRTWWGPYGYTF. As DNA, the CDR3 is TGTGCCAGCCGGACTTGGTGGGGGCCTTATGGCTACACCTTC. The full variable domain, its missing parts supplied by reference TRBV5-6 and TRBJ1-2, is DAGVTQSPTHLIKTRGQQVTLRCSPKSGHDTVSWYQQALGQGPQFIFQYYEEEERQRGNFPDRFSGHQFPNYSSELNVNALLLGDSALYLCASRTWWGPYGYTFGSGTRLTVV.

The chain couples TRBV9 to TRBJ1-2; a weak D match, TRBD1 (5 bases). Germline assignment: CDR1 SGDLS and CDR2 YYNGEE. The germline V and J ends were trimmed by 3 bases and 6 bases, with 15 bases remaining between them. This CDR3 is 14 amino acids long. In DNA form, the CDR3 reads TGTGCCAGCAGCGCGCAATCCAGGGTGAATGGCTACACCTTC. The encoded protein is CASSAQSRVNGYTF.

CDR3 nucleotides: TGTGCCACTACGGACAGGGGCGGTAATCAGCCCCAGCATTTT. It codes for CATTDRGGNQPQHF. The chain joins TRBV19 to TRBJ1-5, with 9 bases fitting TRBD1. V was clipped by 10 bases and J by 4 bases; unmatched bases: 8. The CDR3 contains 14 residues. CDR1 is LNHDA, CDR2 SQIVND, per germline (reference sequence).

This clone occurred once. V and J are TRBV4-1 and TRBJ2-7, with 9 bases that match TRBD2. Trimming cost V 2 bases and J 4 bases; bases outside gene matches: 3. This CDR3 is built from 14 residues. Germline assignment: CDR1 MGHRA and CDR2 YSYEKL. This CDR3 is CASSQLAGKYEQYF. The DNA of the CDR3 is TGCGCCAGCAGCCAACTAGCGGGAAAGTACGAGCAGTACTTC.

To note about this clone: Additional DNA sequences in this sample encode the identical CDR3. The chain recombines TRBV10-3 with TRBJ1-1, with D possibly matching TRBD1 (6 bases). Trimming removed 0 bases at V and 5 bases at J, with 13 bases between. The CDR3 consists of 15 residues. The germline gives CDR1 ENHRY, CDR2 SYGVKD. The CDR3 DNA reads TGTGCCATCAGTGAGTCAGGGGGAAGGGGAACTGAAGCTTTCTTT. This sequence encodes CAISESGGRGTEAFF.

V gene TRBV7-6 combines with J gene TRBJ1-3; TRBD1 might be the D (5 bases). V gave up 1 base and J gave up 0 bases, with 10 bases separating them. This CDR3 is built from 16 residues. The germline gives CDR1 SGHVS, CDR2 FNYEAQ. The DNA of the CDR3 is TGTGCCAGCAGCTTAGAGTCGGGGGGCTCTGGAAACACCATATATTTT. It specifies CASSLESGGSGNTIYF.

This chain uses TRBV11-2 with TRBJ2-1, with TRBD2 matching over 10 bases. V lost 4 bases to trimming and J lost 3 bases; unmatched junction nucleotides: 6. The length of the CDR3 is 16 residues. Germline CDR1 is SGHAT and CDR2 is FQNNGV. CDR3 sequence reads: CASSWGTSELYNEQFF. CDR3 DNA: TGTGCCAGCAGCTGGGGGACTAGCGAGCTCTACAATGAGCAGTTCTTC. Together with reference TRBV11-2 and TRBJ2-1, the CDR3 gives the full variable domain: EAGVAQSPRYKIIEKRQSVAFWCNPISGHATLYWYQQILGQGPKLLIQFQNNGVVDDSQLPKDRFSAERLKGVDSTLKIQPAKLEDSAVYLCASSWGTSELYNEQFFGPGTRLTVL.

The genes are TRBV15 and TRBJ2-3, with D possibly matching TRBD2 (6 bases). The germline CDR1 and CDR2 sequences are LNHNV and YYDKDF (reference sequence). V shed 1 base and J shed 1 base, with 6 bases lying between them. The length of the CDR3 is 14 residues. CDR3 loop: CATSRGGGTDTQYF. The CDR3 DNA is TGTGCCACCAGCAGAGGCGGGGGCACAGATACGCAGTATTTT.

This sequence joins TRBV29-1 and TRBJ1-2; 7 bases align to TRBD1. Germline-derived CDR1 and CDR2 are SQVTM and ANQGSEA. This CDR3 comprises 13 residues. Trimming cost V 4 bases and J 2 bases; bases outside gene matches: 4. This CDR3 is CSVGQGGNYGYTF. In DNA, the CDR3 is TGCAGCGTTGGACAGGGAGGCAACTATGGCTACACCTTC.

The chain links TRBV19 to TRBJ1-3; no clear D gene. The CDR3 loop spans 15 amino acids. Deletions cut 4 bases from V and 0 bases from J, with 10 bases between. Germline loops: CDR1 LNHDA, CDR2 SQIVND (reference sequence). The CDR3 DNA reads TGTGCCAGTAGTACCCTCGGGAGCTCTGGAAACACCATATATTTT. This gives the protein CASSTLGSSGNTIYF.

Written as DNA, the CDR3 is TGTGCCAGCAGCTTAGCCCTAACTAATGAAAAACTGTTTTTT. This translates into CASSLALTNEKLFF. The rearrangement uses TRBV7-9 and TRBJ1-4; D not resolved. CDR1 is SEHNR and CDR2 is FQNEAQ in the germline V gene (reference sequence). Between the trimmed V and J ends, which lost 0 bases and 1 base, there was a span of 3 bases. The CDR3 covers 14 residues.

V is TRBV30 and J is TRBJ1-6; D call uncertain. Germline lookup yields CDR1 GTSNPN and CDR2 SVGIG (reference sequence). The CDR3 extends over 14 amino acids. V lost 4 bases and J lost 6, with 13 bases in between. The CDR3 sequence is CAWKEAEFNSPLHF. CDR3 coding DNA: TGTGCCTGGAAGGAGGCGGAATTTAATTCACCCCTCCACTTT.

The CDR3 coding sequence is TGTGCCTGGAGCTGGACAGGGAGCGGCTATGGCTACACCTTC. Translating gives CAWSWTGSGYGYTF. The chain couples TRBV30 to TRBJ1-2, with TRBD1 matching 8 bases. Germline-derived CDR1 and CDR2 are GTSNPN and SVGIG (reference sequence). The CDR3 is made up of 14 amino acids. Unmatched junction bases numbered 7, after V lost 3 bases and J lost 4 bases.

The chain employs TRBV12-3 or TRBV12-4 and TRBJ2-5; D perhaps matches TRBD2 (6 bases). The CDR3 has 12 residues. V lost 5 bases, J lost 4 bases, and 8 bases lay in between. CDR3: CASSEGGETQYF. The CDR3 DNA is TGTGCCAGCAGTGAGGGAGGAGAGACCCAGTACTTC.

This chain links TRBV2 with TRBJ1-1, with a weak D call TRBD1 (6 bases). Germline V CDR1 and CDR2: SNHLY, FYNNEI. Deletions cut 6 bases from V and 4 bases from J, with 15 bases between. The CDR3 runs 14 residues. CDR3 protein: CASSAAGGLTEAFF. In DNA form, the CDR3 reads TGTGCCAGCAGCGCAGCGGGGGGGCTCACTGAAGCTTTCTTT.

The J gene is TRBJ2-3, the V gene TRBV5-4; D is ambiguous. The CDR3 contains 12 residues. The V gene lost 4 bases and the J gene lost 6 bases, with 9 bases spanning the gap. In germline, CDR1 is SGHNT, CDR2 YYREEE (reference sequence). CDR3 sequence reads: CASSPQWDTQYF. The CDR3, as DNA: TGTGCCAGCAGCCCCCAGTGGGATACGCAGTATTTT.

The J gene is TRBJ2-5, the V gene TRBV5-4; 11 nucleotides align to TRBD1. The V segment lost 4 bases and the J segment 4 bases; nucleotides outside the gene matches: 15. Germline CDR1 and CDR2: SGHNT and YYREEE (reference sequence). This CDR3 is built from 18 residues. The CDR3 loop reads CASSKAHVGTGGTETQYF. The CDR3 coding sequence is TGTGCCAGCAGCAAGGCGCATGTAGGGACAGGGGGAACAGAGACCCAGTACTTC. Full variable domain (missing parts from reference TRBV5-4 and TRBJ2-5): ETGVTQSPTHLIKTRGQQVTLRCSSQSGHNTVSWYQQALGQGPQFIFQYYREEENGRGNFPPRFSGLQFPNYSSELNVNALELDDSALYLCASSKAHVGTGGTETQYFGPGTRLLVL.

This rearrangement joins TRBV20-1 to TRBJ1-2, with TRBD1 matching over 7 bases. The CDR3 covers 14 residues. The V segment lost 3 bases and the J segment 8 bases; nucleotides outside the gene matches: 12. The germline gives CDR1 DFQATT, CDR2 SNEGSKA (reference sequence). Here the CDR3 reads CSASPTGDEGGYTF. CDR3 nucleotide sequence: TGCAGTGCTAGTCCTACAGGGGATGAGGGCGGCTACACCTTC.

The rearrangement joins TRBV5-1 to TRBJ1-5; D may be TRBD1 (5 bases). The CDR3 contains 15 residues. Trimming took off 0 bases at V and 7 bases at J, with 14 bases between the two ends. Germline lookup yields CDR1 SGHRS and CDR2 YFSETQ. The CDR3 sequence is CASSLGEGVGQPQHF. The DNA of the CDR3 is TGCGCCAGCAGCTTGGGTGAAGGGGTGGGGCAGCCCCAGCATTTT.

This chain connects TRBV19 to TRBJ1-2, with TRBD1 matching 7 bases. V lost 5 bases and J lost 8; bases outside the gene matches: 17. Germline CDR1 LNHDA, CDR2 SQIVND (reference sequence). CDR3 size: 16 residues. The CDR3 is CASSQRRTGTEKGYTF. CDR3 sequence (DNA): TGTGCCAGTAGTCAAAGACGAACCGGGACAGAAAAAGGCTACACCTTC.

The chain links TRBV7-2 to TRBJ1-1; D remains ambiguous. Germline loops: CDR1 SGHTA, CDR2 FQGNSA. The CDR3 extends over 13 amino acids. The V end lost 2 bases, the J end lost 1 base, and 5 bases lay between the germline ends. In nucleotides, the CDR3 is TGTGCCAGCAGCTTACAGAAGAACACTGAAGCTTTCTTT. It is translated as CASSLQKNTEAFF.

The V gene is TRBV2, the J gene TRBJ2-7, with TRBD1 matching 8 bases. CDR1 SNHLY and CDR2 FYNNEI come from the germline V gene. The CDR3 has 15 amino acids. The V gene end was trimmed by 5 bases and the J gene end by 6 bases; junction bases not matched to a gene: 12. As DNA, the CDR3 is TGTGCCAGCAGTCCTGGACAGGGATGGACACGCGAGCAGTACTTC. Encoded protein: CASSPGQGWTREQYF. Full variable domain (remainder filled in from reference TRBV2 and TRBJ2-7): EPEVTQTPSHQVTQMGQEVILRCVPISNHLYFYWYRQILGQKVEFLVSFYNNEISEKSEIFDDQFSVERPDGSNFTLKIRSTKLEDSAMYFCASSPGQGWTREQYFGPGTRLTVT.

The rearrangement joins TRBV2 to TRBJ2-1; 7 bases map to TRBD2. With V trimmed by 10 bases and J by 3 bases, 12 bases remained unmatched. From germline, CDR1 is SNHLY and CDR2 FYNNEI. The length of the CDR3 is 15 residues. The chain's CDR3 is CATAALAAIYNEQFF. CDR3 nucleotides: TGTGCCACCGCGGCTCTAGCGGCGATCTACAATGAGCAGTTCTTC.

This chain connects TRBV2 to TRBJ2-2, with 13 bases fitting TRBD2. The CDR3 extends over 15 amino acids. Germline V gene data show CDR1 as SNHLY and CDR2 as FYNNEI. Trimming cost V 6 bases and J 7 bases; bases outside gene matches: 5. The CDR3 nucleotides read TGTGCCAGCAGACCCAGGACTAGCGGGAGCGGGGAGCTGTTTTTT. Its translation: CASRPRTSGSGELFF.

The chain carries TRBV20-1 and TRBJ2-1, with TRBD2 as a possible D gene (6 bases). CDR3 length equals 11 residues. V was clipped by 6 bases and J by 7 bases, with 10 bases between them. Germline values: CDR1 DFQATT, CDR2 SNEGSKA (reference sequence). The CDR3 spells CSANLANEQFF. The DNA of the CDR3 is TGCAGTGCGAATCTAGCGAATGAGCAGTTCTTC.

In DNA, the CDR3 is TGTGCCAGCTCACCAAAACAGGGTGGCAACAATGAGCAGTTCTTC. Translation: CASSPKQGGNNEQFF. The chain is built from TRBV18 and TRBJ2-1; D is possibly TRBD1 (6 bases). Deletions cut 2 bases from V and 5 bases from J, with 13 bases between. Germline CDR1 is KGHSH and CDR2 is LQKENI. CDR3 length equals 15 residues.